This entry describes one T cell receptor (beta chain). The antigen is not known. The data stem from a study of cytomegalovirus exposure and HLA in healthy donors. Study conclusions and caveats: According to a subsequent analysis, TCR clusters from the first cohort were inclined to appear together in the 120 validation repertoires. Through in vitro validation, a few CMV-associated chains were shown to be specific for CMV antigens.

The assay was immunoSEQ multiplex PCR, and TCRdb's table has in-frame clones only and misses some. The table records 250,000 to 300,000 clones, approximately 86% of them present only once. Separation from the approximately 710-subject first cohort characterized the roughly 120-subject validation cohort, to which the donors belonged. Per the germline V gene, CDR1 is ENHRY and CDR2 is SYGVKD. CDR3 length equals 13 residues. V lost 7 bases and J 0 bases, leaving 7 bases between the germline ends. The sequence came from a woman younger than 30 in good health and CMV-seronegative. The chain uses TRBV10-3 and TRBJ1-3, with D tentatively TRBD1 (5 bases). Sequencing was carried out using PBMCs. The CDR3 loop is CAITQGSGNTIYF. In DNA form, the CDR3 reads TGTGCCATCACCCAGGGCTCTGGAAACACCATATATTTT.